This T cell receptor beta chain is drawn from a study of T cells in Graves' hyperthyroidism and ophthalmopathy. Concerning this clonotype: Antigen specificity is unknown.

Germline V CDR1 and CDR2: SGHRS, YFSETQ. This CDR3 spans 14 amino acids. Trimming at V came to 0 bases and at J to 6 bases, leaving 5 bases not matched to a gene. Overall study findings and caveats: The blood repertoire included most of the expanded thyroid clonotypes above 0.001.

Diagnostic decisions used clinical symptoms, serum thyroxine and TRAb, thyroid ultrasound and orbital computed tomography. There were TCR beta CDR3 regions amplified from RNA transcripts. The study used the HTBI primer set for a first-round RT-PCR of the TCR CDR3. In TCRdb, the multiplex PCR reads were re-called with MiXCR into one record per CDR3 protein. There are roughly 500,000 distinct CDR3 sequences in the sample; 46% occur only once, and about 40% lies in the top ten. This TCR derives from an adult woman with Graves' disease, either hyperthyroidism or ophthalmopathy (not recorded which). The chain couples TRBV5-1 to TRBJ1-2; 7 nucleotides line up with TRBD1. Input material: peripheral blood or thyroid tissue (not recorded which). The CDR3 sequence: CASSLGGDSHGYTF. The CDR3 nucleotides read TGCGCCAGCAGCTTGGGGGGGGACAGCCATGGCTACACCTTC.